The T cell receptor beta chain described here comes from a study of type 1 regulatory T cells. In the study overall: T-allo10 is an in vitro-generated, Tr1-enriched CD4 T cell product specific for alloantigen.

TCRdb used MiXCR to reprocess the reads, holding one entry per CDR3 protein. The sample yields 25,000 or so distinct CDR3 sequences, roughly 45% seen once. In regard to this clonotype: Its target is not known.

The J segment lost 6 bases and the V segment lost 4 bases, leaving 4 bases of the junction unmatched. Germline V CDR1 and CDR2: SGHNT, YYREEE (reference sequence). This CDR3 spans 15 amino acids. This receptor was obtained from a human donor in good health. The gene calls are TRBV5-4 and TRBJ2-1; 13 bases are a match to TRBD2. The sequencing sample was made of cultured T cells, either the whole culture or a sorted T cell fraction (not recorded which). The CDR3 DNA reads TGTGCCAGCAGCGGGACTAGCGGGGCGTTCAATGAGCAGTTCTTC. Encoded protein: CASSGTSGAFNEQFF.